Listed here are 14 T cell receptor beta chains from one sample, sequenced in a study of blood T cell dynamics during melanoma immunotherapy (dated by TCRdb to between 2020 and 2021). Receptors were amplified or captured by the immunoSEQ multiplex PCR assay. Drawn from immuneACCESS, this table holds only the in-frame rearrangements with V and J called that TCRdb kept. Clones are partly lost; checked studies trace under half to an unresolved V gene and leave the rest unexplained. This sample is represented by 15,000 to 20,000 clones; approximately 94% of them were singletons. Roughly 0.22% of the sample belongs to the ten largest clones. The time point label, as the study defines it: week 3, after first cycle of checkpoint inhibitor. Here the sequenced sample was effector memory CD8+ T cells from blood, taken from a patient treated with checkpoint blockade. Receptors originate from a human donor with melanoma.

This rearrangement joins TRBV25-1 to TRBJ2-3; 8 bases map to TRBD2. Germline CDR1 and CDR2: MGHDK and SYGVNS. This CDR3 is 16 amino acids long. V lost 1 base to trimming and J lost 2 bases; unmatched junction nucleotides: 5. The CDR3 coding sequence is TGTGCCAGCAGTGAATTTGTTAGCGGGGTCACAGATACGCAGTATTTT. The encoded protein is CASSEFVSGVTDTQYF.

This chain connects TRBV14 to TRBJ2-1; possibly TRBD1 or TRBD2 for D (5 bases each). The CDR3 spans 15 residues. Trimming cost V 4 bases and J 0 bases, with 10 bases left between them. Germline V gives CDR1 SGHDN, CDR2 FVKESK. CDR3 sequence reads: CASSPEGSSYNEQFF. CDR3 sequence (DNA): TGTGCCAGCAGCCCAGAGGGGAGCTCCTACAATGAGCAGTTCTTC. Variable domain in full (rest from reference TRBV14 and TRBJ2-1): EAGVTQFPSHSVIEKGQTVTLRCDPISGHDNLYWYRRVMGKEIKFLLHFVKESKQDESGMPNNRFLAERTGGTYSTLKVQPAELEDSGVYFCASSPEGSSYNEQFFGPGTRLTVL.

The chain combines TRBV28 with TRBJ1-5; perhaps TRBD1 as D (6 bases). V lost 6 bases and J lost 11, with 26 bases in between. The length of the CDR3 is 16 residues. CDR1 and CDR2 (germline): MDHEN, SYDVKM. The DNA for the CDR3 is TGTGCCAGCAGGGCGGGGGGGCTCTCCTTAAATCGAGCCCAGCATTTT. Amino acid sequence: CASRAGGLSLNRAQHF.

The chain's CDR3 is CASSLWGGQEQFF. In nucleotides, the CDR3 is TGTGCCAGCAGTTTATGGGGGGGGCAGGAGCAGTTCTTC. This rearrangement joins TRBV28 to TRBJ2-1, with a possible D match to TRBD2 (7 bases). Germline V gene lookup returns CDR1 MDHEN and CDR2 SYDVKM. This CDR3 has 13 amino acids. V was cut by 0 bases and J by 10 bases, with 10 bases left in between.

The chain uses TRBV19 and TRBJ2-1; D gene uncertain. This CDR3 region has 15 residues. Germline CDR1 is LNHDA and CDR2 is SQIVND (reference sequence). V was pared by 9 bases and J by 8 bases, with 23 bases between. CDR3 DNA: TGTGCCAGCCGACCTCTCCCAAACCGCGGTCATGAGCAGTTCTTC. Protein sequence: CASRPLPNRGHEQFF.

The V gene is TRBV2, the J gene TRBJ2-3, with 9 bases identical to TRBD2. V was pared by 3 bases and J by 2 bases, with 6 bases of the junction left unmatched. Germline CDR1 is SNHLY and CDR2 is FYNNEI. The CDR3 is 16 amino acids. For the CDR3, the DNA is TGTGCCAGCAGTGAGGTGCTAGCGGGAATCACAGATACGCAGTATTTT. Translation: CASSEVLAGITDTQYF.

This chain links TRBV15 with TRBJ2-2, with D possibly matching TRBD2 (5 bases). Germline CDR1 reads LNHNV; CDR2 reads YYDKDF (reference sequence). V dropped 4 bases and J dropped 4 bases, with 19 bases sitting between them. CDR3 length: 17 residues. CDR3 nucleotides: TGTGCCACCAGCACCACACCGGGGAATTCGGCCACCGGGGAGCTGTTTTTT. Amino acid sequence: CATSTTPGNSATGELFF. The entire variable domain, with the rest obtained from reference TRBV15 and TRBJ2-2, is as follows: DAMVIQNPRYQVTQFGKPVTLSCSQTLNHNVMYWYQQKSSQAPKLLFHYYDKDFNNEADTPDNFQSRRPNTSFCFLDIRSPGLGDTAMYLCATSTTPGNSATGELFFGEGSRLTVL.

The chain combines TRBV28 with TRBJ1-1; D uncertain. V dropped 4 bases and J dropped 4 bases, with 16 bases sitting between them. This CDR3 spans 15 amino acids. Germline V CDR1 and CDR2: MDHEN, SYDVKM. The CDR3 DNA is TGTGCCAGCAGTTCGCCTCACCGGGCCATCACTGAAGCTTTCTTT. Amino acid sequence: CASSSPHRAITEAFF.

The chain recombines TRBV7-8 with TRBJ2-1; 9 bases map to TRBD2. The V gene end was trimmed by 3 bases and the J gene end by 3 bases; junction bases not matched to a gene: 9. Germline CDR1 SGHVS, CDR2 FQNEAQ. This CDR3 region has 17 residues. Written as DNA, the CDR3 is TGTGCCAGCAGCTTCTCCCTTAGCGGGAGACGCTACAATGAGCAGTTCTTC. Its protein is CASSFSLSGRRYNEQFF.

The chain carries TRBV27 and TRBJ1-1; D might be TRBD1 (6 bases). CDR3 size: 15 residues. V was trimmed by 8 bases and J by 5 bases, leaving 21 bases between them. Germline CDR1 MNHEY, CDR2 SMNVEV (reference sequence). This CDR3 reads CASCSGAGFSTEAFF. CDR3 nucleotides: TGTGCCAGCTGTTCGGGGGCTGGCTTTAGTACTGAAGCTTTCTTT.

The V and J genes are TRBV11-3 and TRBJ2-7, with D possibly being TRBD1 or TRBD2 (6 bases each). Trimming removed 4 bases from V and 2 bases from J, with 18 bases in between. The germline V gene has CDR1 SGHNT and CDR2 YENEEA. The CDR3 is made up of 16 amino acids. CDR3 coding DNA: TGTGCCAGCAGCTATATAGTGGGGGGCCCCCCCTACGAGCAGTACTTC. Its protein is CASSYIVGGPPYEQYF.

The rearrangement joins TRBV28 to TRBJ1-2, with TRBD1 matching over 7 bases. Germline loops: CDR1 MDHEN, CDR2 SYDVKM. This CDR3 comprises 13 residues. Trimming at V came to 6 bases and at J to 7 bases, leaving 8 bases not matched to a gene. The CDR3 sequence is CASSRTHRGGYTF. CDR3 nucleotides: TGTGCCAGCAGCCGCACCCACAGGGGTGGCTACACCTTC.

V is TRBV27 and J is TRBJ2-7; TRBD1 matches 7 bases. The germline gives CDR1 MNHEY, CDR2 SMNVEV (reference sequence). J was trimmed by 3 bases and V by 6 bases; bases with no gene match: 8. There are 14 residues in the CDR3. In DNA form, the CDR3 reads TGTGCCAGCAGCGACCGGGACAGAGGCTACGAGCAGTACTTC. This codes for CASSDRDRGYEQYF.

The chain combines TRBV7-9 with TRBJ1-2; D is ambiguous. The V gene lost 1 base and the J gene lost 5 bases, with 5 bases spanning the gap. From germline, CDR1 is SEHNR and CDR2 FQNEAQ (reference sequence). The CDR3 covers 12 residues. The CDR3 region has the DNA TGTGCCAGCAGCTTAGGTTCTTATGGCTACACCTTC. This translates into CASSLGSYGYTF.